This TCR beta chain was profiled in a study of vaccination and CD4 T cells after COVID-19. On the study more broadly: Ranging from 14 to 241, the interval between dose two and post-vaccine sampling had a median of 72 days.

Treatment here: approximately nine-day PBMC culture with coronavirus spike peptide pools or control peptides (ViraFEST assay). TCRs were sequenced by ViraFEST after antigen-specific T cells had been expanded with peptide pools. The Oncomine TCR Beta short-read assay was applied to DNA of cultured CD4+ T cells. In this case, cultured CD4+ T cells provided the extracted genomic DNA. MiXCR, run by TCRdb on the PCR reads, gives a single entry per CDR3 protein. The top ten hold approximately 10% of the sample, which has about 15,000 distinct CDR3 sequences, roughly 50% seen once. CDR3 size: 16 residues. V lost 2 bases and J lost 1, with 9 bases in between. CDR1 and CDR2 from the germline V gene are MNHEY and SMNVEV (reference sequence). With respect to this clonotype: Its antigen is not known.

This sequence was found in a human donor who had recovered from COVID-19. The chain uses TRBV27 and TRBJ2-6; D is undetermined. The source material was CD4+ T cells from blood, cultured in vitro. CDR3 in amino acids: CASSLRPSSGANVLTF. The CDR3 nucleotides read TGTGCCAGCAGTTTACGACCCTCTTCTGGGGCCAACGTCCTGACTTTC.